The source of this T cell receptor beta chain is a study of blood T cell repertoires in COVID-19. Germline V gives CDR1 LGHNA, CDR2 YNFKEQ. The CDR3 has 17 amino acids. The V segment lost 1 base and the J segment 2 bases; nucleotides outside the gene matches: 10. Sequencing used immunoSEQ multiplex PCR; TCRdb keeps in-frame clones, though not all of them. The sample lists 150,000 to 200,000 clones, 82% seen once, with about 8.4% in the top ten. The clonotype originates from a woman in her 70s with acute or convalescent COVID-19. This chain connects TRBV4-2 to TRBJ2-7, with 8 nucleotides matching TRBD1. The sample taken for sequencing was peripheral blood. The CDR3 bases are TGTGCCAGCAGCCAAGTCCGGGCCAGGGGGCTCACCTACGAGCAGTACTTC. Translated, it gives CASSQVRARGLTYEQYF.